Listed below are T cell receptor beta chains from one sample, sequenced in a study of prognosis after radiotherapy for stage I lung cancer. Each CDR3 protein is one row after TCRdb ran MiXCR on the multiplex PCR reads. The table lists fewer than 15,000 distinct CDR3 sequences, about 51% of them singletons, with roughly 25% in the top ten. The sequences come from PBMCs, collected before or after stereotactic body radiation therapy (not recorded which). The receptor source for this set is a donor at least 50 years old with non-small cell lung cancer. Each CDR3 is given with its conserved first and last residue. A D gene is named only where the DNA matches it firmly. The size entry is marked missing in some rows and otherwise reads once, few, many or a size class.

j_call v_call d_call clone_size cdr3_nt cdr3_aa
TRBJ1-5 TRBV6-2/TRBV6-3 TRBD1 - TGTGCCAGCAGTGAACGTGCAGGGGGCAAGAGGTCGTATATCAATCAGCCCCAGCATTTT CASSERAGGKRSYINQPQHF
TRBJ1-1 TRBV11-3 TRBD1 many TGTGCCAGCAGCCCCTCACAGGGGGGCACTGAAGCTTTCTTT CASSPSQGGTEAFF
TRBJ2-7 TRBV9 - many TGTGCCAGCAGCGTAGCATCAGGCCCCTACGAGCAGTACTTC CASSVASGPYEQYF
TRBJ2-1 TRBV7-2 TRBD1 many TGTGCCAGCAGCTTAGGGGGACAGACTTACAATGAGCAGTTCTTC CASSLGGQTYNEQFF
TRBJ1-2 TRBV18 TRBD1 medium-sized TGTGCCAGCTCACCCGACAGGGTCGCCTATGGCTACACCTTC CASSPDRVAYGYTF
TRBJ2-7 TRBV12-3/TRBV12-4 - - TGTGCCAGCAGTTTTACGGGCGGCGAGCAGTACTTC CASSFTGGEQYF
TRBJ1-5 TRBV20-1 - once TGCAGTGCAATCCGGGACCCAAATAGCAATCAGCCCCAGCATTTT CSAIRDPNSNQPQHF
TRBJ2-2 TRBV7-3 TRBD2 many TGTGCCAGCAGCTCCGGGACTAGCTTCGGTGGGGAGCTGTTTTTT CASSSGTSFGGELFF
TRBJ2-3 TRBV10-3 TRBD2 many TGTGCCATCAAGGGACTAGCGGGAGAAATAGATACGCAGTATTTT CAIKGLAGEIDTQYF
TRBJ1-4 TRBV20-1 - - TGCAGTGCCAGAGCAGGAGAGAATGAAAAACTGTTTTTT CSARAGENEKLFF
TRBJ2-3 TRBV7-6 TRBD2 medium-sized TGTGCCAGCAGCTTGGCTAGCGGGAGGGCTTCAGATACGCAGTATTTT CASSLASGRASDTQYF
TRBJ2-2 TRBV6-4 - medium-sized TGTGCCAGCAGTAACAGGGCGAACACCGGGGAGCTGTTTTTT CASSNRANTGELFF
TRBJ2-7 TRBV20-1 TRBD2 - TGCAGTGCTAGAGATCTCTTTGACCTAGCGGGGGGCTACGAGCAGTACTTC CSARDLFDLAGGYEQYF
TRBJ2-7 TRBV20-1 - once TGCAGTGCTAGACCGACTTCGCAGGAGCAGTACTTC CSARPTSQEQYF
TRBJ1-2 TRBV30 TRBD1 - TGTGCCTGGCAAACAGGGGGGCGTAACTATGGCTACACCTTC CAWQTGGRNYGYTF